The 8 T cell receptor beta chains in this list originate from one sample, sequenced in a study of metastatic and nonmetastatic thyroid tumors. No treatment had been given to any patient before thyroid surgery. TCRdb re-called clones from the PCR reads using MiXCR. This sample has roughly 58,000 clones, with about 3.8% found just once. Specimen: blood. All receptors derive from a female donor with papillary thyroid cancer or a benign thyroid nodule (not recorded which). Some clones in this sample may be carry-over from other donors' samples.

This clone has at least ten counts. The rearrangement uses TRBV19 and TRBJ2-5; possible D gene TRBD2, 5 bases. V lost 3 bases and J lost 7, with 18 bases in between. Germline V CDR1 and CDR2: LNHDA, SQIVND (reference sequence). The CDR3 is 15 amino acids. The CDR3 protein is CASSISGGKSGTQYF. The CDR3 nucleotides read TGTGCCAGTAGTATCAGCGGCGGTAAATCGGGGACCCAGTACTTC. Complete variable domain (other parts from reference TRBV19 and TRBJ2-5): DGGITQSPKYLFRKEGQNVTLSCEQNLNHDAMYWYRQDPGQGLRLIYYSQIVNDFQKGDIAEGYSVSREKKESFPLTVTSAQKNPTAFYLCASSISGGKSGTQYFGPGTRLLVL.

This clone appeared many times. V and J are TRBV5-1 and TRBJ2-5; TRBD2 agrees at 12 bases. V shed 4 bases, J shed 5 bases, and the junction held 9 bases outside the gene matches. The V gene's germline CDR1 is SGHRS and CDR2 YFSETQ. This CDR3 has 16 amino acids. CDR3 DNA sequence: TGCGCCAGCAGCATCTCTAGCGGGAGGGCCGAGGAGACCCAGTACTTC. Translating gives CASSISSGRAEETQYF.

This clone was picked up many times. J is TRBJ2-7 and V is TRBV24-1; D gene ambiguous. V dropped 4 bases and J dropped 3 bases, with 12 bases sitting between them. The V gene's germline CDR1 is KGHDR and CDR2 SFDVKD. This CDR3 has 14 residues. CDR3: CATSEAGSFYEQYF. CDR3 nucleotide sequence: TGTGCCACCAGTGAGGCCGGATCGTTCTACGAGCAGTACTTC.

The CDR3 region is CASSGKGLAGGGVDTQYF. The CDR3 DNA is TGTGCCAGCAGTGGCAAGGGACTAGCGGGAGGGGGAGTAGATACGCAGTATTTT. The chain joins TRBV6-2 or TRBV6-3 to TRBJ2-3, with TRBD2 matching 16 bases. V shed 5 bases and J 5 bases; nucleotides not matched to a gene: 10. CDR3 size: 18 residues. Germline CDR1 and CDR2: MNHEY and SVGEGT.

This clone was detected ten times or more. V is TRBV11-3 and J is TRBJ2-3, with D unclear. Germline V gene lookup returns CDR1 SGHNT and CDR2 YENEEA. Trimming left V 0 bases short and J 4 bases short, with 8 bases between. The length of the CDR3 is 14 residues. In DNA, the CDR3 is TGTGCCAGCAGCTTAGATCCACGGGCAGATACGCAGTATTTT. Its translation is CASSLDPRADTQYF.

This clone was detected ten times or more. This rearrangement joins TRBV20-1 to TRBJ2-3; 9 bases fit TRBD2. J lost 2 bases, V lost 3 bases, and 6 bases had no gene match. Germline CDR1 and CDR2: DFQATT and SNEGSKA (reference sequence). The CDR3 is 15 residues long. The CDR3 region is CSARASGITTDTQYF. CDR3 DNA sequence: TGCAGTGCTAGGGCTAGCGGGATTACCACAGATACGCAGTATTTT.

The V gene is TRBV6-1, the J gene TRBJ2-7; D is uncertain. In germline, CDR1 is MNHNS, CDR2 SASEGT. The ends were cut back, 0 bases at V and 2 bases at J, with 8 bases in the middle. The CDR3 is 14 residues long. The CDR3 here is CASSEAHLTYEQYF. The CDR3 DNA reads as TGTGCCAGCAGTGAAGCACACTTAACCTACGAGCAGTACTTC.

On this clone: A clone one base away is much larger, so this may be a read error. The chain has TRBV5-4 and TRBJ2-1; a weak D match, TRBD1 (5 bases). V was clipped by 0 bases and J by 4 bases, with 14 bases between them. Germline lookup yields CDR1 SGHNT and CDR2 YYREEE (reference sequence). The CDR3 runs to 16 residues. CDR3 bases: TGTGCCAGCAGCTTGGGCGCATGGGGCGGTTACAATGAGCAGTTCTTC. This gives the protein CASSLGAWGGYNEQFF.